The clone carrying this T cell receptor (beta chain) appeared many times. The antigen is undetermined. This sample was included in a study of regulatory T cells in long-lasting Graves disease. Overall study results and limits: Persistent Graves' patients possessed reduced TCR diversity relative to recently diagnosed ones.

Germline V gives CDR1 MNHEY, CDR2 SMNVEV (reference sequence). CDR3 size: 14 residues. Trimming shortened V by 2 bases and J by 9 bases, and 14 bases separated the two germline ends. Stated time point: newly diagnosed GD, antithyroid drugs for less than 3 months. RNA isolated from PBMCs was used to make the TCR library. HTBI primers from iRepertoire and Arm-PCR of CDR3 regions yielded the TCR beta libraries. TCRdb fed the multiplex PCR reads into MiXCR, producing one record per CDR3 protein. The sample records 560,000 or so distinct CDR3 sequences, 15% to 20% being singletons. A further study also used this sample, focusing on T cells in Graves' hyperthyroidism and ophthalmopathy.

The TCR sequence derives from a young man with Graves disease. V gene TRBV27 combines with J gene TRBJ1-5; D remains unclear. The source material was peripheral blood mononuclear cells (PBMCs), sampled at new diagnosis, from a patient treated with antithyroid drugs. For the CDR3, the DNA is TGTGCCAGCAGTTTAGTGGCCCCCTCGCCGCCCCAGCATTTT. It yields the protein CASSLVAPSPPQHF.